This T cell receptor (beta chain) stems from a study of CD8+ T cells in alopecia areata. Study findings and constraints: Among the 100 top clones, expanded CD8+ clones, like scalp clonality, were significantly decreased by tofacitinib.

Treatment specified: oral pan-JAK inhibitor, 5-10 mg twice daily. Once RNA had been extracted, it was reverse transcribed into cDNA to act as the sequencing template. Profiling relied on immunoSEQ multiplex PCR, and the TCRdb table lists in-frame clones only, not all of them. The sample gives about 250,000 clones, 60% of which show up once; 0.9% to 0.95% is in the top ten. This clone was observed a few times. Its antigen is not identified. In germline, CDR1 is SEHNR, CDR2 FQNEAQ (reference sequence). Trimming took 10 bases from V and 2 from J, leaving 6 bases between them. The CDR3 runs to 12 residues.

This sequence was found in a human donor with alopecia areata. This chain joins TRBV7-9 and TRBJ2-6; D gene uncertain. The sample in question was CD4+ T cells sorted from blood, obtained at approximately week 51, from a patient treated with tofacitinib. The CDR3 region is CAIRAGANVLTF. CDR3 DNA: TGTGCCATCCGGGCTGGGGCCAACGTCCTGACTTTC.